The clone carrying this T cell receptor (beta chain) was found many times. The antigen remains undetermined. V was clipped by 1 base and J by 11 bases, with 9 bases between them. This CDR3 has 12 residues. Germline values: CDR1 SEHNR, CDR2 FQNEAQ (reference sequence). TCRdb called the 5' RACE reads again in MiXCR, with one record for every CDR3 protein. The data show 160,000 or so distinct CDR3 sequences, with 9.8% seen just once and about 16% held by the top ten. This entry belongs to a study of CD8 T cells in ankylosing spondylitis. Study-level results: Some of these motif variants have turned up before, in reports on reactive arthritis synovial fluid and blood. Reportedly, significant enrichment of disease-linked clones occurred in matched ankylosing spondylitis synovial fluid.

The sequence was obtained from a female donor with ankylosing spondylitis or in good health (not recorded which). Sequencing was carried out using blood, either unsorted or a sorted T cell fraction (not recorded which). The V gene is TRBV7-9, the J gene TRBJ1-5; no firm D call. CDR3 coding DNA: TGTGCCAGCAGCTTAGGACACCTCTCCCAGCATTTT. This codes for CASSLGHLSQHF. The complete variable domain, with remaining parts taken from reference TRBV7-9 and TRBJ1-5, reads DTGVSQNPRHKITKRGQNVTFRCDPISEHNRLYWYRQTLGQGPEFLTYFQNEAQLEKSRLLSDRFSAERPKGSFSTLEIQRTEQGDSAMYLCASSLGHLSQHFGDGTRLSIL.